What follows are 10 T cell receptor beta chains derived from one specimen sequenced in a study of Ad26.COV2.S vaccination and SARS-CoV-2 variants (dated by TCRdb to 2020 to 2023). The library was built by means of the immunoSEQ multiplex PCR assay. TCRdb carries this immuneACCESS record with in-frame sequences only. Its versions omit some clonotypes, under half of them owing to an unresolved V gene in the studies checked, with the rest unexplained. The sample profile shows some 480,000 clones; roughly 85% of them were found once. Roughly 13% of the sample is taken by the ten largest. What this sample's treatment or condition label stands for: around 19 received Ad26.COV2.S at low or high dose, single or two shots; five or six received placebo; per-sample allocation not given. For vaccine and placebo recipients, repertoires were sequenced using samples collected on day 63 after the first injection.

The specimen was peripheral blood, collected in a trial of Ad26.COV2.S vaccine versus placebo. The receptors were sampled from a person aged 18-65 years who received the Ad26.COV2.S COVID-19 vaccine or a placebo.

The chain combines TRBV2 with TRBJ2-1; D call uncertain. Deletions cut 2 bases from V and 3 bases from J, with 2 bases between. The CDR3 has 12 amino acids. Germline values: CDR1 SNHLY, CDR2 FYNNEI. The chain's CDR3 is CASSEFYNEQFF. The CDR3 bases are TGTGCCAGCAGTGAATTCTACAATGAGCAGTTCTTC. The entire variable domain, with the rest obtained from reference TRBV2 and TRBJ2-1, is as follows: EPEVTQTPSHQVTQMGQEVILRCVPISNHLYFYWYRQILGQKVEFLVSFYNNEISEKSEIFDDQFSVERPDGSNFTLKIRSTKLEDSAMYFCASSEFYNEQFFGPGTRLTVL.

CDR3 sequence: CASSWTSGDQKKTQYF. CDR3 DNA: TGTGCCAGCAGCTGGACTAGCGGGGATCAAAAGAAAACCCAGTACTTC. This chain links TRBV27 with TRBJ2-5; the match to TRBD2 covers 12 bases. V was pared by 6 bases and J by 8 bases, with 13 bases of the junction left unmatched. The length of the CDR3 is 16 residues. Germline values: CDR1 MNHEY, CDR2 SMNVEV (reference sequence).

The rearrangement links TRBV9 to TRBJ2-1; 8 nucleotides match TRBD2. V gave up 2 bases and J gave up 7 bases; unmatched junction bases: 17. Germline CDR1 reads SGDLS; CDR2 reads YYNGEE. The CDR3 runs to 18 residues. CDR3 in DNA: TGTGCCAGCAGCGTCACGACGGTTTTGGCGGGAGGATTAAATGAGCAGTTCTTC. This gives the protein CASSVTTVLAGGLNEQFF.

The chain couples TRBV27 to TRBJ2-1; no definite D call. Trimming shortened V by 6 bases and J by 8 bases, and 14 bases separated the two germline ends. The CDR3 sequence is 13 residues long. Germline V lookup: CDR1 MNHEY, CDR2 SMNVEV (reference sequence). The CDR3 region has the DNA TGTGCCAGCAGCCAAGGGATCTTCGATGAGCAGTTCTTC. It encodes CASSQGIFDEQFF.

This clone has just one count. The chain uses TRBV19 and TRBJ1-5; no reliable D call. The V and J ends lost 3 bases and 6 bases respectively, with 9 bases between them. CDR1 is LNHDA, CDR2 SQIVND, per germline (reference sequence). This CDR3 region has 13 residues. CDR3 region: CASSIRGFQPQHF. The CDR3 coding sequence is TGTGCCAGTAGTATTCGGGGTTTTCAGCCCCAGCATTTT.

The chain joins TRBV9 to TRBJ2-1, with a weak D call TRBD2 (7 bases). The CDR3 spans 15 residues. The germline V gene has CDR1 SGDLS and CDR2 YYNGEE. V was shortened by 4 bases and J by 5 bases, with 16 bases between the two germline ends. The CDR3 here is CASSPGGQRNNEQFF. The DNA of the CDR3 is TGTGCCAGCAGCCCGGGGGGACAACGCAACAATGAGCAGTTCTTC.

The gene calls are TRBV24-1 and TRBJ2-1, with D uncertain. CDR1 and CDR2 from the germline V gene are KGHDR and SFDVKD. The V and J ends lost 9 bases and 0 bases respectively, with 17 bases between them. The CDR3 totals 16 residues. Written as DNA, the CDR3 is TGTGCCACCTCCTCTGTTTCCCCGGGCTCCTACAATGAGCAGTTCTTC. This codes for CATSSVSPGSYNEQFF.

The J gene is TRBJ2-1, the V gene TRBV3-1 (or the pseudogene TRBV3-2); D may be TRBD1 or TRBD2 (5 bases each). The CDR3 consists of 16 residues. The germline gives CDR1 LGHDT, CDR2 YNNKEL (reference sequence). Trimming took 3 bases from V and 0 from J, leaving 12 bases between them. The DNA of the CDR3 is TGTGCCAGCAGCCAGTGGGGGAAGAGCTCCTACAATGAGCAGTTCTTC. This gives the protein CASSQWGKSSYNEQFF.

The V call is TRBV6-1, the J call TRBJ1-3; D remains unclear. The CDR3 is 18 amino acids. CDR1 and CDR2 (germline): MNHNS, SASEGT. V gave up 0 bases and J gave up 1 base, with 16 bases separating them. The CDR3 here is CASSEATSLLLSGNTIYF. The CDR3 DNA sequence: TGTGCCAGCAGTGAAGCGACCAGCCTCCTTCTTTCTGGAAACACCATATATTTT.

This chain connects TRBV7-2 to TRBJ1-1; possibly TRBD1 for D (5 bases). Germline V gives CDR1 SGHTA, CDR2 FQGNSA. The length of the CDR3 is 14 residues. V was pared by 3 bases and J by 6 bases, with 14 bases between. This chain's CDR3 is CASSFLGEVAEAFF. The CDR3, as DNA: TGTGCCAGCAGCTTTTTGGGGGAGGTAGCTGAAGCTTTCTTT. The full variable domain, with the rest looked up from reference TRBV7-2 and TRBJ1-1, is GAGVSQSPSNKVTEKGKDVELRCDPISGHTALYWYRQSLGQGLEFLIYFQGNSAPDKSGLPSDRFSAERTGGSVSTLTIQRTQQEDSAVYLCASSFLGEVAEAFFGQGTRLTVV.